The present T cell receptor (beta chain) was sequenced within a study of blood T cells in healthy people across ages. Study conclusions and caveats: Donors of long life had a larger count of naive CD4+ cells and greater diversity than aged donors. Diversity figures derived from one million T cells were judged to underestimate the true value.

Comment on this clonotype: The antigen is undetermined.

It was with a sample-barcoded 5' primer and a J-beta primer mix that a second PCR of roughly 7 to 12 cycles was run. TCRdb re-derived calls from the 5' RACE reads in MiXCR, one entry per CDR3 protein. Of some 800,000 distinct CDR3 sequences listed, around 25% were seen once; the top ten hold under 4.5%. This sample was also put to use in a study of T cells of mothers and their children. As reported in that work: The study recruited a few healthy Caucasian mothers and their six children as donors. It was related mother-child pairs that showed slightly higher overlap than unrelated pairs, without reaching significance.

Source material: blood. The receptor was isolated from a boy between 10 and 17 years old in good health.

CDR3 region: CASSDPLYREANQPQHF. CDR3 DNA sequence: TGCGCCAGCAGTGACCCTTTATACAGGGAGGCTAATCAGCCCCAGCATTTT. The rearrangement joins TRBV10-2 to TRBJ1-5; D might be TRBD1 (6 bases). The CDR3 runs to 17 residues. V dropped 3 bases and J dropped 4 bases, with 19 bases sitting between them. Germline V lookup: CDR1 WSHSY, CDR2 SAAADI.